This T cell receptor (beta chain) was identified in a study of CD4+ T cells in melanoma. To note about this clone: What it recognizes is unknown.

Notes on the study in general: In melanoma, neoantigen-specific CD4+ T cells reportedly differed in differentiation state.

TCRdb keeps only in-frame clones here, not all; method: immunoSEQ multiplex PCR. Of roughly 52,000 clones detected, approximately 70% appear once; the ten largest clones hold 4.8%. V was cut by 2 bases and J by 6 bases, with 11 bases left in between. The length of the CDR3 is 14 residues. Per germline, CDR1 SGHAT and CDR2 FQDESV (reference sequence). The clonotype was recovered from a human donor with melanoma. This chain connects TRBV11-1 to TRBJ2-1; D gene unclear. The specimen was tumor tissue. The chain's CDR3 is CASSLSRGINEQFF. In DNA, the CDR3 is TGTGCCAGCAGCTTATCTCGAGGTATCAATGAGCAGTTCTTC. Filled out from reference TRBV11-1 and TRBJ2-1, the complete variable domain reads EAEVAQSPRYKITEKSQAVAFWCDPISGHATLYWYRQILGQGPELLVQFQDESVVDDSQLPKDRFSAERLKGVDSTLKIQPAELGDSAMYLCASSLSRGINEQFFGPGTRLTVL.